This TCR beta chain was sequenced in a study of CD8 T cells in Susac syndrome. From blood CD8+ and CD4+ T cells, TCR beta sequences were generated. TEMRA cells were FACS-enriched and CD8+ and CD4+ T cells negatively isolated. With random hexamers, reverse transcription was performed on roughly 0.45 to 1 ug of RNA. Amplification of TCR beta CDR3 by immunoSEQ multiplex PCR spanned 54 Vbeta and 13 Jbeta. MiXCR, applied by TCRdb to the immunoSEQ multiplex PCR reads, yields one record per CDR3 protein. The sample lists 300,000 or so distinct CDR3 sequences; just over 90% were seen once. The CDR3 runs to 14 residues. Trimming left V 0 bases short and J 13 bases short, with 16 bases between. CDR1 is LGHNA and CDR2 is YNFKEQ in the germline V gene.

V and J are TRBV4-2 and TRBJ2-1; D not resolved. The clonotype was recovered from a human donor with multiple sclerosis. Sequences were obtained from CD4+ T cells from PBMCs. CDR3 coding DNA: TGTGCCAGCAGCCAAGAAGACCGTCTAAGTCGACAGTTCTTC. It is translated as CASSQEDRLSRQFF.